A selection of T cell receptor beta chains follows, all from one sample in a study of blood T cell repertoires in COVID-19. The table came from immunoSEQ multiplex PCR; TCRdb's copy has only in-frame clones and leaves some out. The sample comprises about 260,000 clones, approximately 90% of which are singletons, and 2.8% rests with the top ten. Sample: PBMCs or T cells enriched from blood (not recorded which). These receptors all come from a man aged 35 to 55 who had been exposed to COVID-19. Both conserved end residues are part of each CDR3. Fields, in order: D gene, V gene, J gene, clone size, CDR3 DNA, CDR3 protein. The D gene is left open where the match is weak. Clone size is stated in some rows and not others, as once, few, many or a class when expanded.

d_call: TRBD2
v_call: TRBV29-1
j_call: TRBJ2-7
clone_size: -
cdr3_nt: TGCAGCGCCTCGACTAGCGGCTCCTACGAGCAGTACTTC
cdr3_aa: CSASTSGSYEQYF

d_call: -
v_call: TRBV27
j_call: TRBJ1-4
clone_size: once
cdr3_nt: TGTGCCAGCAATGCTGGGGGGGCCCTCGGAGAAAAACTGTTTTTT
cdr3_aa: CASNAGGALGEKLFF

d_call: -
v_call: TRBV11-2
j_call: TRBJ2-7
clone_size: -
cdr3_nt: TGTGCCAGCAGCTTAGGGCAGTCCTACGAGCAGTACTTC
cdr3_aa: CASSLGQSYEQYF

d_call: TRBD1
v_call: TRBV27
j_call: TRBJ1-4
clone_size: -
cdr3_nt: TGTGCCAGCAGCGCTACAGGGGCAACTAATGAAAAACTGTTTTTT
cdr3_aa: CASSATGATNEKLFF

d_call: -
v_call: TRBV6-5
j_call: TRBJ2-2
clone_size: -
cdr3_nt: TGTGCCAGCAGTTGGTACCAGAAGAACACCGGGGAGCTGTTTTTT
cdr3_aa: CASSWYQKNTGELFF

d_call: TRBD1
v_call: TRBV13
j_call: TRBJ2-7
clone_size: -
cdr3_nt: TGTGCCAGCAGCTTAGGGGAAGGGGACAGGGGGCTTTACGAGCAGTACTTC
cdr3_aa: CASSLGEGDRGLYEQYF

d_call: TRBD2
v_call: TRBV7-8
j_call: TRBJ2-7
clone_size: -
cdr3_nt: TGTGCCAGCACCCTAGCGGGAGGAGACCCCGCCTACGAGCAGTACTTC
cdr3_aa: CASTLAGGDPAYEQYF

d_call: TRBD1
v_call: TRBV28
j_call: TRBJ2-7
clone_size: -
cdr3_nt: TGTGCCAGCAGTCCGACAGGGATGATCGACGAGCAGTACTTC
cdr3_aa: CASSPTGMIDEQYF

d_call: -
v_call: TRBV11-2
j_call: TRBJ2-7
clone_size: few
cdr3_nt: TGTGCCAGCAGCCGTCCCGGGTCGTCCTACGAGCAGTACTTC
cdr3_aa: CASSRPGSSYEQYF

d_call: TRBD2
v_call: TRBV15
j_call: TRBJ2-5
clone_size: medium-sized
cdr3_nt: TGTGCCACCAGCAGAATAGCGGGGGAGACCCAGTACTTC
cdr3_aa: CATSRIAGETQYF

d_call: TRBD1
v_call: TRBV19
j_call: TRBJ1-4
clone_size: -
cdr3_nt: TGTGCCAGTAGTGGCAACAGGGGAGGCAATGAAAAACTGTTTTTT
cdr3_aa: CASSGNRGGNEKLFF

d_call: TRBD1
v_call: TRBV5-4
j_call: TRBJ1-5
clone_size: -
cdr3_nt: TGTGCCAGCAGCTTGGCCGACAGGGGGCTTGCTCAGCCCCAGCATTTT
cdr3_aa: CASSLADRGLAQPQHF

d_call: -
v_call: TRBV30
j_call: TRBJ1-2
clone_size: -
cdr3_nt: TGTGCCTGGAGTGTACCGGGGGGAGTCCCTAACTATGGCTACACCTTC
cdr3_aa: CAWSVPGGVPNYGYTF

d_call: TRBD1
v_call: TRBV19
j_call: TRBJ1-6
clone_size: -
cdr3_nt: TGTGCCAGTAGTATTGGGACAGCTAATTCACCCCTCCACTTT
cdr3_aa: CASSIGTANSPLHF

d_call: -
v_call: TRBV7-2
j_call: TRBJ1-6
clone_size: -
cdr3_nt: TGTGCCAGCAGCGTAGACGTTGGGGCCGATTCACCCCTCCACTTT
cdr3_aa: CASSVDVGADSPLHF

d_call: TRBD2
v_call: TRBV27
j_call: TRBJ2-7
clone_size: once
cdr3_nt: TGTGCCAGCACTCGAGGTGGACTAGCGGGAGGACTTACCTACGAGCAGTACTTC
cdr3_aa: CASTRGGLAGGLTYEQYF

d_call: TRBD1
v_call: TRBV7-4
j_call: TRBJ2-7
clone_size: -
cdr3_nt: TGTGCCAGCAGCCACGGGACAGGGGATTCCTACGAGCAGTACTTC
cdr3_aa: CASSHGTGDSYEQYF

d_call: -
v_call: TRBV11-2
j_call: TRBJ2-7
clone_size: -
cdr3_nt: TGTGCCAGCAGCTCCCTGGGGCTTAACTCCTACGAGCAGTACTTC
cdr3_aa: CASSSLGLNSYEQYF

d_call: -
v_call: TRBV27
j_call: TRBJ1-5
clone_size: -
cdr3_nt: TGTGCCAGCTCCCGATGGGGCATCAATCAGCCCCAGCATTTT
cdr3_aa: CASSRWGINQPQHF

d_call: -
v_call: TRBV18
j_call: TRBJ2-1
clone_size: -
cdr3_nt: TGTGCCAGCTCATCCATAAGAAGCAACTACAATGAGCAGTTCTTC
cdr3_aa: CASSSIRSNYNEQFF

d_call: -
v_call: TRBV4-1
j_call: TRBJ1-1
clone_size: -
cdr3_nt: TGCGCCAGCAGCCAAGAGTCAGGGGTTCGGACTGAAGCTTTCTTT
cdr3_aa: CASSQESGVRTEAFF

d_call: -
v_call: TRBV27
j_call: TRBJ2-3
clone_size: -
cdr3_nt: TGTGCCAGCAGTTTGATAGGGGCCACAGATACGCAGTATTTT
cdr3_aa: CASSLIGATDTQYF

d_call: -
v_call: TRBV5-5
j_call: TRBJ1-2
clone_size: -
cdr3_nt: TGTGCCAGCAGCTTGGATTTGGTTCGGAACTATGGCTACACCTTC
cdr3_aa: CASSLDLVRNYGYTF

d_call: -
v_call: TRBV28
j_call: TRBJ1-2
clone_size: once
cdr3_nt: TGTGCCAGCAGTACTCTACAGGGATCGAACTATGGCTACACCTTC
cdr3_aa: CASSTLQGSNYGYTF

d_call: -
v_call: TRBV19
j_call: TRBJ1-4
clone_size: -
cdr3_nt: TGTGCCAGTGGAGGTGGCCTTACAACTAATGAAAAACTGTTTTTT
cdr3_aa: CASGGGLTTNEKLFF

d_call: TRBD1
v_call: TRBV11-3
j_call: TRBJ1-4
clone_size: -
cdr3_nt: TGTGCCAGCAGCTCCCAGGACAGGGGCGAAAAACTGTTTTTT
cdr3_aa: CASSSQDRGEKLFF

d_call: TRBD1
v_call: TRBV9
j_call: TRBJ1-2
clone_size: -
cdr3_nt: TGTGCCAGCAGCCCAGACGTTGGGACAGGGGGCTTTAGCTATGGCTACACCTTC
cdr3_aa: CASSPDVGTGGFSYGYTF

d_call: -
v_call: TRBV13
j_call: TRBJ2-1
clone_size: -
cdr3_nt: TGTGCCAGCAGCTTAAGCGGGAATGAGCAGTTCTTC
cdr3_aa: CASSLSGNEQFF

d_call: -
v_call: TRBV21-1
j_call: TRBJ2-3
clone_size: -
cdr3_nt: TGTGCCAGCAGCAATCGGTATAGTATCCCTAGCACAGATACGCAGTATTTT
cdr3_aa: CASSNRYSIPSTDTQYF

d_call: -
v_call: TRBV12-3/TRBV12-4
j_call: TRBJ1-6
clone_size: -
cdr3_nt: TGTGCCATTAGACCGGGATTCGATTCACCCCTCCACTTT
cdr3_aa: CAIRPGFDSPLHF

d_call: -
v_call: TRBV6-5
j_call: TRBJ1-2
clone_size: -
cdr3_nt: TGTGCCAGCACCTACGGGTCCCGGGGGAATGGCTACACCTTC
cdr3_aa: CASTYGSRGNGYTF

d_call: -
v_call: TRBV25-1
j_call: TRBJ2-1
clone_size: -
cdr3_nt: TGTGCCAGCTTGAAACCGACCCGAACAGGGTTTGGGAATGAGCAGTTCTTC
cdr3_aa: CASLKPTRTGFGNEQFF

d_call: -
v_call: TRBV5-1
j_call: TRBJ2-3
clone_size: -
cdr3_nt: TGCGCCAGCAGCTTGGGGACACCAGCCACAGATACGCAGTATTTT
cdr3_aa: CASSLGTPATDTQYF

d_call: TRBD1
v_call: TRBV5-4
j_call: TRBJ2-7
clone_size: -
cdr3_nt: TGTGCCAGCAGCCTTAGACAGGGCTACGAGCAGTACTTC
cdr3_aa: CASSLRQGYEQYF

d_call: -
v_call: TRBV19
j_call: TRBJ1-5
clone_size: few
cdr3_nt: TGTGCCAGTAGTATAGATCGGTGGGAGACAGGTTTGTTCGGTCAGCCCCAGCATTTT
cdr3_aa: CASSIDRWETGLFGQPQHF

d_call: -
v_call: TRBV4-1
j_call: TRBJ2-2
clone_size: -
cdr3_nt: TGCGCCAGCAGCCAGGCAGAAAACACCGGGGAGCTGTTTTTT
cdr3_aa: CASSQAENTGELFF

d_call: TRBD1
v_call: TRBV11-3
j_call: TRBJ2-7
clone_size: -
cdr3_nt: TGTGCCAGCAGCCAAGGGGACAGGACCTACGAGCAGTACTTC
cdr3_aa: CASSQGDRTYEQYF

d_call: -
v_call: TRBV9
j_call: TRBJ2-3
clone_size: once
cdr3_nt: TGTGCCAGCAGCGTAGACTATTCGATTTCTGCGCAGTATTTT
cdr3_aa: CASSVDYSISAQYF

d_call: -
v_call: TRBV27
j_call: TRBJ2-6
clone_size: -
cdr3_nt: TGTGCCACCGCCAACCCCCTGGCCGAATTCAACTCTGGGGCCAACGTCCTGACTTTC
cdr3_aa: CATANPLAEFNSGANVLTF

d_call: -
v_call: TRBV4-1
j_call: TRBJ2-3
clone_size: -
cdr3_nt: TGCGCCAGCAGCACGCCTATCAATCCGGTCCCAGATACGCAGTATTTT
cdr3_aa: CASSTPINPVPDTQYF

d_call: -
v_call: TRBV30
j_call: TRBJ1-1
clone_size: once
cdr3_nt: TGTGCCTGGAGTGTGGTTAATGGCCGGAACACTGAAGCTTTCTTT
cdr3_aa: CAWSVVNGRNTEAFF

d_call: TRBD1
v_call: TRBV25-1
j_call: TRBJ1-6
clone_size: -
cdr3_nt: TGTGCCAGCAGTGAGACAGGGGGTAATTCACCCCTCCACTTT
cdr3_aa: CASSETGGNSPLHF

d_call: -
v_call: TRBV21-1
j_call: TRBJ2-7
clone_size: -
cdr3_nt: TGTGCCAGCAGCAGCGACAGGGGGCCTTCCTACGAGCAGTACTTC
cdr3_aa: CASSSDRGPSYEQYF

d_call: TRBD2
v_call: TRBV2
j_call: TRBJ2-1
clone_size: -
cdr3_nt: TGTGCCAGCGAGGTAACTAGCGGGAGTAAATACAATGAGCAGTTCTTC
cdr3_aa: CASEVTSGSKYNEQFF

d_call: TRBD1
v_call: TRBV19
j_call: TRBJ1-6
clone_size: -
cdr3_nt: TGTGCCAGTAGTATAAGTGGACAGGGGAGCTCCTATAATTCACCCCTCCACTTT
cdr3_aa: CASSISGQGSSYNSPLHF